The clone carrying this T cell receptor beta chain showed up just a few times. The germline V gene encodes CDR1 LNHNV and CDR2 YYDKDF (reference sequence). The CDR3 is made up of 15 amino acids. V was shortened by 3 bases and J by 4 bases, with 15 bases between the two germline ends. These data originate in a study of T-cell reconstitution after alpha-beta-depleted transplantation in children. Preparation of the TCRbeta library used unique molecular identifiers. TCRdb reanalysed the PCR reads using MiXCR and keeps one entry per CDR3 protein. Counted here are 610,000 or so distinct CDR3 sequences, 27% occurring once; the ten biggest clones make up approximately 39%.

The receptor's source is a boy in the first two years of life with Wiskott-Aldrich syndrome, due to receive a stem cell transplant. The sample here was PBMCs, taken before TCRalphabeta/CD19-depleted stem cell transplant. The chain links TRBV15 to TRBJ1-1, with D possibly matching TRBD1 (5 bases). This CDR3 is CATSRGGTGGTEAFF. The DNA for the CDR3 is TGTGCCACCAGCAGGGGTGGAACGGGGGGCACTGAAGCTTTCTTT.